This TCR beta chain was profiled in a study of CD8 T cells in ankylosing spondylitis. Study-wide results and caveats: Roughly eight highly homologous variants made up a TCR beta motif that seemed to typify ankylosing spondylitis blood. There was reportedly significant enrichment of clones that were disease-linked in matched ankylosing spondylitis synovial fluid. Reactive arthritis synovial fluid and blood were previously reported to contain some motif variants. Disease-linked clones displayed a CD8+ phenotype and appeared relatively rarely in peripheral blood.

Remarks on this clonotype: Its target is not known.

Trimming took off 4 bases at V and 2 bases at J, with 5 bases between the two ends. The CDR3 has 11 residues. Germline V gene lookup returns CDR1 SQVTM and CDR2 ANQGSEA. Quantitative barcoded 5'-RACE was used to prepare TCR beta libraries. TCRdb reanalysed the 5' RACE reads using MiXCR and keeps one entry per CDR3 protein. Here the sample spans 390,000 or so distinct CDR3 sequences, approximately 20% being singletons. Sequencing used blood, either unsorted or a sorted T cell fraction (not recorded which). This TCR was recovered from a male donor with ankylosing spondylitis. The rearrangement links TRBV29-1 to TRBJ1-2; D unclear. The CDR3: CSVGGNYGYTF. DNA for the CDR3: TGCAGCGTTGGCGGGAACTATGGCTACACCTTC.